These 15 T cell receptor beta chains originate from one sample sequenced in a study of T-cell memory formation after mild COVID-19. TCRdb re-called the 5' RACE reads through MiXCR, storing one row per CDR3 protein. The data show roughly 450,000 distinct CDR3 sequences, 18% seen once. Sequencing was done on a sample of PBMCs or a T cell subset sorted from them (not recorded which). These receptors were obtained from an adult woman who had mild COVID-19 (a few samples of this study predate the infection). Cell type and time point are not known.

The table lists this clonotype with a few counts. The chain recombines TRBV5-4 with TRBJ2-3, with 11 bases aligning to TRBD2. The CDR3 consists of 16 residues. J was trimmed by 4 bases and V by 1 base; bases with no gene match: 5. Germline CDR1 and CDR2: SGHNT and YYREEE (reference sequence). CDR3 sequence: CASSLFSGGDADTQYF. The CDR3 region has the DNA TGTGCCAGCAGCTTGTTTAGCGGGGGGGACGCAGATACGCAGTATTTT.

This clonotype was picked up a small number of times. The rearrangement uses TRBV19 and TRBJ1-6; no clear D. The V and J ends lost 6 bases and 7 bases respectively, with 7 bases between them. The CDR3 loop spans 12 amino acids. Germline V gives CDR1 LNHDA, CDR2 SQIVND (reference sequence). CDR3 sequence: CASRTGNSPLHF. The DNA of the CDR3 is TGTGCCAGTAGGACGGGAAATTCACCCCTCCACTTT.

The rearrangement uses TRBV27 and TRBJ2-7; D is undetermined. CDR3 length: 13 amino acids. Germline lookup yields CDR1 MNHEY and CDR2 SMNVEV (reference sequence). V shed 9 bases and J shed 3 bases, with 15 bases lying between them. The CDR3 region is CARSHGPLYEQYF. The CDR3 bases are TGTGCCAGGAGCCACGGACCCCTCTACGAGCAGTACTTC.

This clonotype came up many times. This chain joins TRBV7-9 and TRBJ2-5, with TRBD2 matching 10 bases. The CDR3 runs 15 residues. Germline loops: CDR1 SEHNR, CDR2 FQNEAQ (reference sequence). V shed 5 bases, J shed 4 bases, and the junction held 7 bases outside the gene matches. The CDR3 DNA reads TGTGCCAGCAGCATTAACCTAGCGGGGGCAGAGACCCAGTACTTC. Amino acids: CASSINLAGAETQYF.

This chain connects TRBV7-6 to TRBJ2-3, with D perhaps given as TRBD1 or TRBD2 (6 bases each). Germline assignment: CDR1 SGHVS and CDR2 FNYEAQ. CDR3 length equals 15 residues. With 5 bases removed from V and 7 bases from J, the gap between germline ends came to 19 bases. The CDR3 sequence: CASSAPVTRGHTQYF. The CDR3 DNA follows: TGTGCCAGCAGCGCCCCCGTGACACGGGGGCATACGCAGTATTTT.

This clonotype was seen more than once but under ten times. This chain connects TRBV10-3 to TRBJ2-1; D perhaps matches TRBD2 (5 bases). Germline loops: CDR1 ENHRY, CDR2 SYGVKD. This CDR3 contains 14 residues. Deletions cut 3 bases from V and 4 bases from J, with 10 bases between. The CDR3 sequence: CAISEGGSYNEQFF. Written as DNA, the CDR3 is TGTGCCATCAGTGAAGGAGGCTCGTACAATGAGCAGTTCTTC.

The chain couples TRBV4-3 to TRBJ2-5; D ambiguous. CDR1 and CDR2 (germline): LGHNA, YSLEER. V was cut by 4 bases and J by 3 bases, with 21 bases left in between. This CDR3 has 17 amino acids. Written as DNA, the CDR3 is TGCGCCAGCAGCCCTGAGCTTCGAGTACAGCTTAAAGAGACCCAGTACTTC. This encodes CASSPELRVQLKETQYF.

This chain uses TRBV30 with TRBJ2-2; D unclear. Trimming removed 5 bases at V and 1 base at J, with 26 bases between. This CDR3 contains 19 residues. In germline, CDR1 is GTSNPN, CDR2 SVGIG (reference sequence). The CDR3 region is CAWLEPFLRPKKNTGELFF. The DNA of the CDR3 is TGTGCCTGGCTGGAACCGTTTCTTCGACCGAAGAAGAACACCGGGGAGCTGTTTTTT. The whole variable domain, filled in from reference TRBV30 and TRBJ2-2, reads SQTIHQWPATLVQPVGSPLSLECTVEGTSNPNLYWYRQAAGRGLQLLFYSVGIGQISSEVPQNLSASRPQDRQFILSSKKLLLSDSGFYLCAWLEPFLRPKKNTGELFFGEGSRLTVL.

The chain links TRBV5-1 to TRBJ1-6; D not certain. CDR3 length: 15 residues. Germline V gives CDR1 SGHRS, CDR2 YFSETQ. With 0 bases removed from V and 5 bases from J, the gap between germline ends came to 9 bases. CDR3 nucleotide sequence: TGCGCCAGCAGCTTGGAAGGCATTAATAATTCACCCCTCCACTTT. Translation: CASSLEGINNSPLHF.

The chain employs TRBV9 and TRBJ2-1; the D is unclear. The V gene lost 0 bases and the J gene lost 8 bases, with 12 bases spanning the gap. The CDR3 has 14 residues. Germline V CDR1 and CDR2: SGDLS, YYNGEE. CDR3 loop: CASSVASRIHEQFF. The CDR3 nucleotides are TGTGCCAGCAGCGTAGCCAGTAGGATCCATGAGCAGTTCTTC.

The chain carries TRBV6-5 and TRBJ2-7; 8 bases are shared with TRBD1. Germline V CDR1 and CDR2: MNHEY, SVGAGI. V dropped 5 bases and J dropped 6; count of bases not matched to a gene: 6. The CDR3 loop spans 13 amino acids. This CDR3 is CASSRTGSFEQYF. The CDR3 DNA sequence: TGTGCCAGCAGTAGGACAGGGAGTTTCGAGCAGTACTTC.

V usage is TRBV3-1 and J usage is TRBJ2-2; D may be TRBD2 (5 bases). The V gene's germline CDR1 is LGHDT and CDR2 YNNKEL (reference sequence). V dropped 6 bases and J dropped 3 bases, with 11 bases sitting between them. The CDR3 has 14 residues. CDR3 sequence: CASREGWDTGELFF. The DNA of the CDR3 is TGTGCCAGCAGAGAGGGATGGGACACCGGGGAGCTGTTTTTT.

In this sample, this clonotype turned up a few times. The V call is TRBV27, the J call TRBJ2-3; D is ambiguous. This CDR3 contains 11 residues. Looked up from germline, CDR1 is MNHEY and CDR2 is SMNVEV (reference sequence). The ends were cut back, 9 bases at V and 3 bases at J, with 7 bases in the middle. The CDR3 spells CARYQTDTQYF. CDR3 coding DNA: TGTGCCAGGTATCAAACAGATACGCAGTATTTT.

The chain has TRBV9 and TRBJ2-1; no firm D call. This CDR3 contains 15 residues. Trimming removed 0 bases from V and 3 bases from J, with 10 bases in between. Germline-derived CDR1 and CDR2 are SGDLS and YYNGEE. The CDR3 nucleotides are TGTGCCAGCAGCGTAGCCCCAGGCCACTACAATGAGCAGTTCTTC. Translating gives CASSVAPGHYNEQFF.

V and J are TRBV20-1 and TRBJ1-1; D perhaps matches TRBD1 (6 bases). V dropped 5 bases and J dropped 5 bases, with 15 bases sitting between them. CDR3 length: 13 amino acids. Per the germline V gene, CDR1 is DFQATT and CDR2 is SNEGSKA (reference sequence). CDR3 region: CSAADSLWTEAFF. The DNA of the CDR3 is TGCAGTGCTGCGGACAGTTTGTGGACTGAAGCTTTCTTT.